This paragraph reports one TCR beta chain. Its target is not known. The data stem from a study of T cells after yellow fever vaccination. The wider study: The fractions with low cell numbers were processed using SMART-Seq v4 Ultra Low Input. Whole-study findings and limits: Researchers cautioned that FACS-sorted repertoires could harbor abundant clonotypes contaminating from the bulk population. Most primary-vaccination clones reappeared after the booster (about 95% CD4, 85% to 90% CD8).

CDR1 and CDR2 from the germline V gene are LGHNA and YSLEER. The CDR3 loop spans 15 amino acids. V was shortened by 4 bases and J by 8 bases, with 20 bases between the two germline ends. Making TCR cDNA involved 5'RACE template switching, which added UMIs and a universal primer site. TCRdb reanalysed the 5' RACE reads using MiXCR and keeps one entry per CDR3 protein. Of a few hundred thousand distinct CDR3 sequences in the sample, about 4% were seen once. The TCR originated in a man younger than 30 who received the YFV17D yellow fever vaccine. The sequencing used PBMCs, collected 5 days after the yellow fever booster vaccination. This rearrangement joins TRBV4-3 to TRBJ1-2, with D hard to call. The CDR3 region is CASSLRTQPKEGYTF. The CDR3 DNA follows: TGCGCCAGCAGCCTAAGGACCCAGCCCAAAGAAGGCTACACCTTC.